These 24 T cell receptor beta chains were all obtained from the same sample, sequenced in a study of cytomegalovirus exposure and HLA in healthy donors. The primer mix had 60 Vbeta and 13 Jbeta primers. Clones were sequenced by immunoSEQ multiplex PCR, and TCRdb holds only the in-frame ones, with some missing. The sample yields approximately 76,000 clones, about 64% seen once. The sample taken for sequencing was PBMCs. These receptors were obtained from a man in his thirties or forties in good health and CMV-seropositive.

This clone has a handful of counts. This chain connects TRBV5-1 to TRBJ2-3; 8 positions agree with TRBD1. After removal of 5 bases from V and 4 bases from J, the junction contained 3 bases not matched to a gene. The CDR3 is 13 residues long. Germline V gene data show CDR1 as SGHRS and CDR2 as YFSETQ. CDR3 in DNA: TGCGCCAGCAGTCCGACAGGGGCAGATACGCAGTATTTT. It specifies CASSPTGADTQYF.

The chain couples TRBV6-5 to TRBJ1-4; no firm D call. Germline V gene data show CDR1 as MNHEY and CDR2 as SVGAGI. V was trimmed by 2 bases and J by 3 bases, leaving 13 bases between them. The CDR3 covers 16 residues. The CDR3 bases are TGTGCCAGCAGTTACAGGGAGGGTGGGGCTAATGAAAAACTGTTTTTT. It codes for CASSYREGGANEKLFF.

V is TRBV6-1 and J is TRBJ2-3; D is perhaps TRBD1 (5 bases). Germline CDR1 MNHNS, CDR2 SASEGT. This CDR3 region has 14 residues. Trimming took 6 bases from V and 3 from J, leaving 13 bases between them. The CDR3 region has the DNA TGTGCCAGCAGGTTACAGGTTTGTACAGATACGCAGTATTTT. Translating gives CASRLQVCTDTQYF.

The rearrangement joins TRBV19 to TRBJ2-7, with D possibly being TRBD1 (5 bases). Germline CDR1 is LNHDA and CDR2 is SQIVND (reference sequence). Trimming stripped 3 bases from V and 3 bases from J, with 12 bases between. CDR3 length: 14 residues. The CDR3 DNA reads as TGTGCCAGTAGTATCTGGGGTAGGGGCTACGAGCAGTACTTC. Its protein product is CASSIWGRGYEQYF.

The CDR3 DNA sequence: TGTGCCAGCAGCTTGGACCCTAGCGGGGGGGTCCAAGATACGCAGTATTTT. It encodes CASSLDPSGGVQDTQYF. This chain links TRBV7-3 with TRBJ2-3; 12 bases are shared with TRBD2. The V gene's germline CDR1 is SGHTA and CDR2 FQGTGA. The CDR3 runs 17 residues. J gave up 5 bases and V 3 bases, and 9 bases lay outside the gene matches.

V is TRBV11-3 and J is TRBJ1-5; 7 nucleotides match TRBD1. The CDR3 covers 15 residues. Germline CDR1 SGHNT, CDR2 YENEEA. J lost 3 bases, V lost 5 bases, and 7 bases had no gene match. The CDR3 protein is CASSPEGTANQPQHF. For the CDR3, the DNA is TGTGCCAGCAGCCCCGAAGGGACAGCCAATCAGCCCCAGCATTTT. Drawing the rest from reference TRBV11-3 and TRBJ1-5, the complete variable domain is EAGVVQSPRYKIIEKKQPVAFWCNPISGHNTLYWYLQNLGQGPELLIRYENEEAVDDSQLPKDRFSAERLKGVDSTLKIQPAELGDSAVYLCASSPEGTANQPQHFGDGTRLSIL.

This clone was seen a few times. The V gene is TRBV28, the J gene TRBJ2-1; D not resolved. Germline V gene sequence: CDR1 MDHEN, CDR2 SYDVKM. The CDR3 runs 13 residues. V was clipped by 11 bases and J by 0 bases, with 11 bases between them. The chain's CDR3 is CALRKSSYNEQFF. CDR3 nucleotide sequence: TGTGCCTTACGTAAGAGCTCCTACAATGAGCAGTTCTTC. The full variable domain, rest sourced from reference TRBV28 and TRBJ2-1, is DVKVTQSSRYLVKRTGEKVFLECVQDMDHENMFWYRQDPGLGLRLIYFSYDVKMKEKGDIPEGYSVSREKKERFSLILESASTNQTSMYLCALRKSSYNEQFFGPGTRLTVL.

CDR3 sequence reads: CASSPTRDTTNYGYTF. The CDR3 DNA reads TGCGCCAGCAGCCCAACCCGGGACACTACTAACTATGGCTACACCTTC. The V and J genes are TRBV5-1 and TRBJ1-2; D is perhaps TRBD1 (6 bases). The CDR3 consists of 16 residues. Between the trimmed V and J ends, which lost 4 bases and 0 bases, there was a span of 16 bases. Germline V CDR1 and CDR2: SGHRS, YFSETQ.

The V call is TRBV2, the J call TRBJ1-5; no definite D call. Germline CDR1 and CDR2: SNHLY and FYNNEI. The CDR3 consists of 15 residues. V was trimmed by 6 bases and J by 0 bases, leaving 12 bases between them. CDR3 loop: CASRNRDNSNQPQHF. CDR3 nucleotides: TGTGCCAGCAGAAACAGAGATAATAGCAATCAGCCCCAGCATTTT.

This chain connects TRBV7-8 to TRBJ1-4; D unresolved. V dropped 1 base and J dropped 8 bases, with 14 bases sitting between them. This CDR3 comprises 15 residues. Germline V gene lookup returns CDR1 SGHVS and CDR2 FQNEAQ. The CDR3: CASSLGGRLREKLFF. In DNA, the CDR3 is TGTGCCAGCAGCTTAGGAGGGAGGCTTAGGGAAAAACTGTTTTTT.

The chain uses TRBV25-1 and TRBJ2-7; 7 nucleotides agree with TRBD1. The junction had 2 bases not matched to a gene; V was cut back by 0 bases and J by 3 bases. Germline loops: CDR1 MGHDK, CDR2 SYGVNS. The CDR3 loop spans 14 amino acids. CDR3 amino acids: CASSEYGTVYEQYF. The CDR3 region has the DNA TGTGCCAGCAGTGAATATGGGACAGTCTACGAGCAGTACTTC.

This sequence joins TRBV6-6 and TRBJ1-2; 8 bases are a match to TRBD1. This CDR3 has 14 residues. Germline lookup yields CDR1 MNHNY and CDR2 SVGAGI (reference sequence). Trimming cost V 5 bases and J 5 bases; bases outside gene matches: 7. This CDR3 is CASSPTGVTYGYTF. In nucleotides, the CDR3 is TGTGCCAGCAGTCCGACAGGGGTGACTTATGGCTACACCTTC.

In this sample, this clone turned up a few times. The chain links TRBV5-4 to TRBJ2-3, with D unclear. Germline V lookup: CDR1 SGHNT, CDR2 YYREEE (reference sequence). The CDR3 covers 14 residues. The V and J ends lost 10 bases and 4 bases respectively, with 19 bases between them. The CDR3 loop reads CAVRRAPVADTQYF. The CDR3 DNA sequence: TGTGCCGTCCGCCGAGCCCCGGTCGCAGATACGCAGTATTTT.

This clone was detected a few times. V usage is TRBV6-5 and J usage is TRBJ1-2; D is unresolved. With 5 bases removed from V and 2 bases from J, the gap between germline ends came to 15 bases. Germline CDR1 MNHEY, CDR2 SVGAGI. This CDR3 comprises 15 residues. The CDR3 sequence is CASSGRDTNNYGYTF. The CDR3 DNA sequence: TGTGCCAGCAGTGGCCGGGATACAAACAACTATGGCTACACCTTC.

This clone was seen a few times. The chain couples TRBV4-2 to TRBJ2-5, with 8 bases aligning to TRBD2. Germline lookup yields CDR1 LGHNA and CDR2 YNFKEQ. J gave up 2 bases and V 4 bases, and 9 bases lay outside the gene matches. CDR3 length equals 16 residues. CDR3 amino acids: CASSPGTRGLQETQYF. The CDR3 nucleotides are TGTGCCAGCAGCCCAGGGACTAGAGGCCTTCAAGAGACCCAGTACTTC.

The chain uses TRBV28 and TRBJ1-5; 7 nucleotides agree with TRBD1. Germline values: CDR1 MDHEN, CDR2 SYDVKM. The CDR3 has 17 amino acids. The junction had 8 bases not matched to a gene; V was cut back by 3 bases and J by 0 bases. For the CDR3, the DNA is TGTGCCAGCAGTTTTTCTGGGACAGCTTATAGCAATCAGCCCCAGCATTTT. Translation: CASSFSGTAYSNQPQHF.

The J gene is TRBJ1-2, the V gene TRBV7-9; maybe TRBD1 (6 bases). The CDR3 extends over 14 amino acids. Trimming shortened V by 4 bases and J by 2 bases, and 11 bases separated the two germline ends. Germline V CDR1 and CDR2: SEHNR, FQNEAQ (reference sequence). The CDR3 coding sequence is TGTGCCAGCAGCTCAGTCGGACAGAACTATGGCTACACCTTC. Encoded protein: CASSSVGQNYGYTF.

This chain uses TRBV27 with TRBJ2-1; 11 bases agree with TRBD2. The CDR3 has 18 amino acids. Germline CDR1 and CDR2: MNHEY and SMNVEV (reference sequence). J was trimmed by 0 bases and V by 6 bases; bases with no gene match: 10. The DNA for the CDR3 is TGTGCCAGCAGATTCCTAGCGGGGGGAAAGAGCTCCTACAATGAGCAGTTCTTC. Protein product: CASRFLAGGKSSYNEQFF.

This clone was observed a handful of times. The chain couples TRBV4-3 to TRBJ2-3; TRBD2 matches 11 bases. The germline V gene has CDR1 LGHNA and CDR2 YSLEER. This CDR3 region has 19 residues. The trim removed 1 base at V and 0 bases at J, leaving 9 bases unmatched. This CDR3 reads CASSQGRPSGRLSTDTQYF. The CDR3 DNA sequence: TGCGCCAGCAGCCAAGGTCGGCCTAGCGGGAGGCTTAGCACAGATACGCAGTATTTT.

The DNA for the CDR3 is TGTGCCAGCAGGCCCCGCAGTGGGGCCACTGAAGCTTTCTTT. Translation gives CASRPRSGATEAFF. V is TRBV27 and J is TRBJ1-1; a weak D match, TRBD1 (5 bases). In germline, CDR1 is MNHEY, CDR2 SMNVEV (reference sequence). V gave up 6 bases and J gave up 4 bases, with 15 bases separating them. The CDR3 runs 14 residues.

The gene calls are TRBV15 and TRBJ2-7; D is perhaps TRBD2 (6 bases). CDR3 length: 18 amino acids. The V and J ends lost 0 bases and 2 bases respectively, with 20 bases between them. Per germline, CDR1 LNHNV and CDR2 YYDKDF (reference sequence). CDR3 in DNA: TGTGCCACCAGCAGAGATCTTGAACTAGGAGGGTTCCCCTACGAGCAGTACTTC. It is translated as CATSRDLELGGFPYEQYF. Using reference TRBV15 and TRBJ2-7 for the parts outside the CDR3, the full variable domain is DAMVIQNPRYQVTQFGKPVTLSCSQTLNHNVMYWYQQKSSQAPKLLFHYYDKDFNNEADTPDNFQSRRPNTSFCFLDIRSPGLGDTAMYLCATSRDLELGGFPYEQYFGPGTRLTVT.

This clone was seen only once. The chain uses TRBV15 and TRBJ2-7; TRBD1 matches 7 bases. The CDR3 consists of 13 residues. Per the germline V gene, CDR1 is LNHNV and CDR2 is YYDKDF (reference sequence). The V segment lost 2 bases and the J segment 2 bases; nucleotides outside the gene matches: 0. The CDR3 spells CATSRQGAYEQYF. The CDR3 DNA follows: TGTGCCACCAGCAGACAGGGGGCCTACGAGCAGTACTTC.

The sample holds a few counts of this clone. V usage is TRBV4-1 and J usage is TRBJ2-3, with D possibly being TRBD2 (5 bases). This CDR3 contains 17 residues. Trimming left V 2 bases short and J 0 bases short, with 15 bases between. Germline V gives CDR1 MGHRA, CDR2 YSYEKL. This CDR3 is CASSQQRRTPSTDTQYF. The DNA of the CDR3 is TGCGCCAGCAGCCAACAGCGGAGAACCCCTAGCACAGATACGCAGTATTTT.

The chain recombines TRBV7-2 with TRBJ2-1, with D possibly TRBD2 on 5 matching bases. Trimming pared 0 bases from V and 5 bases from J, leaving 11 bases between. Germline V lookup: CDR1 SGHTA, CDR2 FQGNSA. This CDR3 has 15 residues. The CDR3 DNA sequence: TGTGCCAGCAGCTTAGCGGCTAGCACCCACAATGAGCAGTTCTTC. It is translated as CASSLAASTHNEQFF.